Shown below are 29 T cell receptor beta chains from a single sample sequenced in a study of beta chain features in type 1 diabetes. Of the isolated RNA, all was reverse transcribed, and so the sequenced material was expressed TCRB transcripts. Libraries were prepared by immunoSEQ multiplex PCR; TCRdb keeps only in-frame clonotypes and omits some of them. The table shows 150,000 or so clones, with about 51% occurring only once. The sequenced material came from Tregs from blood. The receptors were gathered from a young man in good health.

This clone has just a few counts. The rearrangement links TRBV7-2 to TRBJ1-2; the match to TRBD1 covers 7 bases. Germline V lookup: CDR1 SGHTA, CDR2 FQGNSA. The V and J ends lost 4 bases and 4 bases, in that order; junction bases with no gene match: 6. This CDR3 is 14 amino acids long. CDR3 amino acids: CASSSTGLSYGYTF. The DNA of the CDR3 is TGTGCCAGCAGCTCGACAGGGCTTAGCTATGGCTACACCTTC.

The rearrangement uses TRBV5-1 and TRBJ1-2, with D possibly matching TRBD1 (6 bases). The germline V gene has CDR1 SGHRS and CDR2 YFSETQ. Trimming shortened V by 0 bases and J by 4 bases, and 10 bases separated the two germline ends. This CDR3 has 14 residues. For the CDR3, the DNA is TGCGCCAGCAGCTTGGACGGACAGTTCTATGGCTACACCTTC. This codes for CASSLDGQFYGYTF.

This clone was observed once. The rearrangement joins TRBV7-2 to TRBJ1-6; D gene uncertain. The CDR3 consists of 15 residues. Per germline, CDR1 SGHTA and CDR2 FQGNSA. Between the trimmed V and J ends, which lost 3 bases and 2 bases, there was a span of 8 bases. The CDR3 DNA is TGTGCCAGCAGCTTTAGAGCTGCCTATAATTCACCCCTCCACTTT. It translates to CASSFRAAYNSPLHF.

The J gene is TRBJ2-3, the V gene TRBV7-2, with 8 nucleotides matching TRBD2. Looked up from germline, CDR1 is SGHTA and CDR2 is FQGNSA. Germline trimming cut 3 bases from V and 2 bases from J; bases unmatched to any gene: 4. The CDR3 has 15 residues. The CDR3 nucleotides are TGTGCCAGCAGCTTGAGACTAGCGAACACAGATACGCAGTATTTT. This codes for CASSLRLANTDTQYF.

This clone showed up just a few times. The chain is built from TRBV5-1 and TRBJ2-7; D unresolved. CDR3 length: 13 residues. Germline CDR1 reads SGHRS; CDR2 reads YFSETQ. V lost 0 bases and J 3 bases, leaving 7 bases between the germline ends. The chain's CDR3 is CASSLVRGYEQYF. The CDR3 coding sequence is TGCGCCAGCAGCTTGGTGCGCGGCTACGAGCAGTACTTC.

The chain recombines TRBV30 with TRBJ1-3; perhaps TRBD1 as D (5 bases). Trimming stripped 5 bases from V and 8 bases from J, with 16 bases between. The germline gives CDR1 GTSNPN, CDR2 SVGIG (reference sequence). CDR3 size: 13 residues. The CDR3 DNA reads TGTGCCTGGGAAACTCAGGGTCTAGACACCATATATTTT. It encodes CAWETQGLDTIYF.

The chain joins TRBV28 to TRBJ1-4; TRBD1 might be the D (5 bases). V was cut by 11 bases and J by 7 bases, with 14 bases left in between. The CDR3 has 12 residues. Germline CDR1 and CDR2: MDHEN and SYDVKM. CDR3 in amino acids: CAGATVGEKLFF. In DNA form, the CDR3 reads TGTGCCGGGGCGACGGTGGGTGAAAAACTGTTTTTT.

V and J are TRBV6-5 and TRBJ1-2, with a tentative D call TRBD1 (6 bases). Looked up from germline, CDR1 is MNHEY and CDR2 is SVGAGI. This CDR3 is 13 amino acids long. Trimming stripped 7 bases from V and 5 bases from J, with 14 bases between. CDR3 bases: TGTGCCAGCACCAGAGCACAGGGATATGGCTACACCTTC. Amino acids: CASTRAQGYGYTF.

This clone showed up just a few times. The rearrangement uses TRBV27 and TRBJ2-7; 8 nucleotides agree with TRBD1. The germline CDR1 and CDR2 sequences are MNHEY and SMNVEV (reference sequence). The CDR3 consists of 15 residues. V lost 7 bases and J lost 0; bases outside the gene matches: 8. CDR3 residues: CASTSLGTGSYEQYF. The CDR3 DNA follows: TGTGCCAGCACCTCTCTTGGGACAGGCTCCTACGAGCAGTACTTC.

This clone has only a few counts. The rearrangement links TRBV10-3 to TRBJ2-3; 9 nucleotides align to TRBD1. The ends lost 7 bases at V and 6 bases at J; junction bases unmatched: 8. CDR1 ENHRY and CDR2 SYGVKD come from the germline V gene. This CDR3 is 14 amino acids long. DNA of the CDR3: TGTGCCATCACCGCGGGACAGGGAGCGGATACGCAGTATTTT. It yields the protein CAITAGQGADTQYF.

A few counts support this clone. This chain connects TRBV10-3 to TRBJ1-2, with TRBD1 matching 9 bases. The germline CDR1 and CDR2 sequences are ENHRY and SYGVKD. The CDR3 extends over 14 amino acids. With V trimmed by 8 bases and J by 6 bases, 10 bases remained unmatched. CDR3 in amino acids: CAIAQTGTGNGYTF. In nucleotides, the CDR3 is TGTGCCATCGCGCAAACCGGGACAGGGAATGGCTACACCTTC.

V gene TRBV27 combines with J gene TRBJ2-3; 9 positions agree with TRBD2. Germline CDR1 is MNHEY and CDR2 is SMNVEV (reference sequence). The V gene end was trimmed by 6 bases and the J gene end by 2 bases; junction bases not matched to a gene: 12. There are 17 residues in the CDR3. The CDR3 coding sequence is TGTGCCAGCAGCTCAATCAATCCTAGCGGGGTCACAGATACGCAGTATTTT. Protein product: CASSSINPSGVTDTQYF.

The rearrangement links TRBV4-2 to TRBJ2-7; perhaps TRBD2 as D (5 bases). The germline gives CDR1 LGHNA, CDR2 YNFKEQ. This CDR3 has 13 residues. The germline V and J ends were trimmed by 0 bases and 4 bases, with 7 bases remaining between them. CDR3 amino acids: CASSQERGYEQYF. The CDR3, as DNA: TGTGCCAGCAGCCAAGAACGAGGGTACGAGCAGTACTTC.

This chain links TRBV6-5 with TRBJ2-2; a possible D gene is TRBD1 (5 bases). Germline CDR1 MNHEY, CDR2 SVGAGI. V was pared by 2 bases and J by 0 bases, with 10 bases between. This CDR3 is built from 16 residues. The DNA of the CDR3 is TGTGCCAGCAGTTACGGACACCCTACGAACACCGGGGAGCTGTTTTTT. Translating it yields CASSYGHPTNTGELFF.

This clone was seen only a few times. This sequence joins TRBV5-6 and TRBJ2-7; D is possibly TRBD2 (6 bases). Germline lookup yields CDR1 SGHDT and CDR2 YYEEEE. The V end was cut by 0 bases, the J end by 3 bases, with 13 bases between. The CDR3 consists of 15 residues. The CDR3 spells CASSLASTGSYEQYF. CDR3 DNA sequence: TGTGCCAGCAGCTTGGCGTCCACCGGGAGCTACGAGCAGTACTTC.

The genes are TRBV10-2 and TRBJ1-6, with 8 bases aligning to TRBD1. The CDR3 totals 16 residues. J lost 4 bases, V lost 5 bases, and 7 bases had no gene match. Germline V gene sequence: CDR1 WSHSY, CDR2 SAAADI. This chain's CDR3 is CASSIHRDRYNSPLHF. The DNA of the CDR3 is TGCGCCAGCAGTATCCACCGGGACAGGTATAATTCACCCCTCCACTTT.

V and J are TRBV7-2 and TRBJ2-7; 11 bases map to TRBD2. After removal of 4 bases from V and 13 bases from J, the junction contained 12 bases not matched to a gene. Germline CDR1 is SGHTA and CDR2 is FQGNSA. The CDR3 has 14 residues. CDR3 bases: TGTGCCAGCAGCTCACCCAGTCTAGCGGGGGGATCTTACTTC. Its translation is CASSSPSLAGGSYF.

A few counts support this clone. The chain joins TRBV23-1 to TRBJ2-7; D might be TRBD1 (5 bases). TRBV23-1 is flagged as an ORF with uncertain function. The CDR3 spans 14 residues. V was pared by 0 bases and J by 1 base, with 7 bases between. This CDR3 is CASSQSGQSYEQYF. CDR3 sequence (DNA): TGCGCCAGCAGTCAATCGGGGCAGTCCTACGAGCAGTACTTC.

The V and J genes are TRBV6-6 and TRBJ1-5; D not resolved. Trimming cost V 0 bases and J 0 bases, with 6 bases left between them. CDR3 length equals 15 residues. Germline CDR1 MNHNY, CDR2 SVGAGI (reference sequence). The CDR3 loop reads CASSYSSVSNQPQHF. DNA for the CDR3: TGTGCCAGCAGTTACTCTTCAGTTAGCAATCAGCCCCAGCATTTT.

This clone was recorded a few times. The rearrangement uses TRBV2 and TRBJ2-2; 11 bases match TRBD1. In germline, CDR1 is SNHLY, CDR2 FYNNEI. The junction had 1 base not matched to a gene; V was cut back by 10 bases and J by 6 bases. This CDR3 contains 12 residues. CDR3 loop: CAKGQGAGELFF. The CDR3 nucleotides read TGTGCCAAGGGACAGGGGGCCGGGGAGCTGTTTTTT.

The V and J genes are TRBV9 and TRBJ2-7, with 8 bases aligning to TRBD2. V lost 3 bases, J lost 3 bases, and 5 bases stayed unmatched. Germline loops: CDR1 SGDLS, CDR2 YYNGEE. CDR3 length equals 14 residues. The CDR3 spells CASSGGGKDYEQYF. For the CDR3, the DNA is TGTGCCAGCAGCGGCGGGGGGAAGGACTACGAGCAGTACTTC.

The chain employs TRBV6-5 and TRBJ1-2, with TRBD1 matching over 7 bases. The CDR3 extends over 16 amino acids. CDR1 and CDR2 (germline): MNHEY, SVGAGI. V gave up 4 bases and J gave up 1 base; unmatched junction bases: 9. The CDR3 is CASSFTLTGDNYGYTF. CDR3 bases: TGTGCCAGCAGTTTCACACTAACAGGGGATAACTATGGCTACACCTTC.

The chain uses TRBV29-1 and TRBJ1-1, with 8 bases lining up with TRBD1. The CDR3 covers 10 residues. With 2 bases clipped from V and 10 bases from J, the junction kept 0 bases outside the gene matches. CDR1 SQVTM and CDR2 ANQGSEA come from the germline V gene. This CDR3 reads CSVEQGAAFF. The CDR3, as DNA: TGCAGCGTTGAACAGGGGGCAGCTTTCTTT.

The chain recombines TRBV29-1 with TRBJ2-3; TRBD2 aligns across 9 bases. Germline CDR1 reads SQVTM; CDR2 reads ANQGSEA. Unmatched junction bases numbered 8, after V lost 8 bases and J lost 2 bases. CDR3 length: 14 amino acids. CDR3 sequence: CSISSGTFTDTQYF. The CDR3 DNA reads as TGCAGCATATCTAGCGGGACATTCACAGATACGCAGTATTTT.

V gene TRBV7-3 combines with J gene TRBJ1-1, with 8 nucleotides matching TRBD1. Germline CDR1 is SGHTA and CDR2 is FQGTGA. V lost 5 bases to trimming and J lost 5 bases; unmatched junction nucleotides: 7. This CDR3 is built from 14 residues. This chain's CDR3 is CASSPDRGRTEAFF. The CDR3 DNA reads as TGTGCCAGCAGCCCCGACAGGGGTAGGACTGAAGCTTTCTTT. Filled out from reference TRBV7-3 and TRBJ1-1, the complete variable domain reads GAGVSQTPSNKVTEKGKYVELRCDPISGHTALYWYRQSLGQGPEFLIYFQGTGAADDSGLPNDRFFAVRPEGSVSTLKIQRTERGDSAVYLCASSPDRGRTEAFFGQGTRLTVV.

The CDR3 nucleotides read TGTGCCAGCAGCCGGATAGAAGCGGGGGGGAGGCTTATTGGCAATGAGCAGTTCTTC. This sequence encodes CASSRIEAGGRLIGNEQFF. V gene TRBV4-2 combines with J gene TRBJ2-1; the match to TRBD2 covers 10 bases. The CDR3 totals 19 residues. The trim removed 4 bases at V and 6 bases at J, leaving 18 bases unmatched. Germline CDR1 LGHNA, CDR2 YNFKEQ.

The chain uses TRBV12-5 and TRBJ2-1, with 8 bases fitting TRBD2. The germline V gene encodes CDR1 LGHNT and CDR2 FRNRAP. Trimming took 7 bases from V and 3 from J; bases not matched to a gene: 20. The CDR3 length is 19 residues. The CDR3 is CASAPGRGSSAEYYNEQFF. In DNA, the CDR3 is TGTGCTAGTGCCCCCGGGAGGGGGAGTTCAGCGGAGTACTACAATGAGCAGTTCTTC.

The J gene is TRBJ2-7, the V gene TRBV4-1; D is perhaps TRBD2 (6 bases). The germline CDR1 and CDR2 sequences are MGHRA and YSYEKL. This CDR3 is 13 amino acids long. The ends were cut back, 0 bases at V and 3 bases at J, with 6 bases in the middle. This CDR3 reads CASSQEGGYEQYF. The DNA for the CDR3 is TGCGCCAGCAGCCAAGAGGGAGGCTACGAGCAGTACTTC.

The gene calls are TRBV5-1 and TRBJ2-7, with 7 nucleotides matching TRBD2. The CDR3 is 15 amino acids. The ends lost 9 bases at V and 0 bases at J; junction bases unmatched: 12. Per the germline V gene, CDR1 is SGHRS and CDR2 is YFSETQ. The CDR3 sequence is CATRRAGGSSYEQYF. The CDR3, as DNA: TGCGCCACTCGTAGGGCCGGGGGGAGCTCCTACGAGCAGTACTTC.